These 32 T cell receptor beta chains came from one sample sequenced in a study of T cell responses to AZD1222 COVID-19 vaccine. Profiled with immunoSEQ multiplex PCR; TCRdb holds only in-frame clones, not every one. The table has some 100,000 clones, 87% seen once; the top ten hold 3% to 3.5%. Material: peripheral blood, obtained on day 0 of AZD1222 vaccination. These receptors were obtained from an adult in good health.

This sequence joins TRBV13 and TRBJ1-1, with TRBD1 as a possible D gene (5 bases). Germline lookup yields CDR1 PRHDT and CDR2 FYEKMQ (reference sequence). This CDR3 region has 14 residues. V was clipped by 5 bases and J by 2 bases, with 12 bases between them. CDR3 DNA sequence: TGTGCCAGCAGCCCCCCTGGGGGAAACACTGAAGCTTTCTTT. It encodes CASSPPGGNTEAFF.

J is TRBJ1-1 and V is TRBV11-2; tentatively, D is TRBD1 (5 bases). The V gene lost 5 bases and the J gene lost 4 bases, with 14 bases spanning the gap. The CDR3 has 14 residues. Looked up from germline, CDR1 is SGHAT and CDR2 is FQNNGV. The CDR3 region is CASSPLGGFTEAFF. CDR3 nucleotide sequence: TGTGCCAGCAGCCCTCTGGGGGGATTCACTGAAGCTTTCTTT.

The chain employs TRBV19 and TRBJ1-5, with 7 bases lining up with TRBD1. The CDR3 is 18 amino acids. The V and J ends lost 4 bases and 5 bases, in that order; junction bases with no gene match: 17. The germline CDR1 and CDR2 sequences are LNHDA and SQIVND (reference sequence). CDR3 region: CASSTRQGMSQTYQPQHF. DNA for the CDR3: TGTGCCAGTAGTACTCGACAGGGAATGTCGCAAACGTATCAGCCCCAGCATTTT. Full variable domain (rest looked up from reference TRBV19 and TRBJ1-5): DGGITQSPKYLFRKEGQNVTLSCEQNLNHDAMYWYRQDPGQGLRLIYYSQIVNDFQKGDIAEGYSVSREKKESFPLTVTSAQKNPTAFYLCASSTRQGMSQTYQPQHFGDGTRLSIL.

The chain employs TRBV6-4 and TRBJ2-2; no firm D call. The germline CDR1 and CDR2 sequences are MRHNA and SNTAGT. The CDR3 totals 12 residues. Trimming took off 6 bases at V and 4 bases at J, with 6 bases between the two ends. CDR3: CASSRSTGELFF. CDR3 coding DNA: TGTGCCAGCAGCCGCAGCACCGGGGAGCTGTTTTTT.

V usage is TRBV7-8 and J usage is TRBJ2-5, with D perhaps matching TRBD1 (5 bases). Per the germline V gene, CDR1 is SGHVS and CDR2 is FQNEAQ. V gave up 2 bases and J gave up 5 bases, with 18 bases separating them. There are 16 residues in the CDR3. CDR3 sequence reads: CASSLLPVRAGETQYF. As DNA, the CDR3 is TGTGCCAGCAGCTTATTGCCTGTCCGGGCAGGGGAGACCCAGTACTTC.

The V gene is TRBV6-6, the J gene TRBJ1-5; D remains ambiguous. Trimming stripped 7 bases from V and 2 bases from J, with 9 bases between. The CDR3 has 13 amino acids. From germline, CDR1 is MNHNY and CDR2 SVGAGI (reference sequence). As DNA, the CDR3 is TGTGCCAGCAAAGGTCTGGGCAATCAGCCCCAGCATTTT. Protein sequence: CASKGLGNQPQHF.

The chain links TRBV6-5 to TRBJ2-1; possibly TRBD2 for D (6 bases). Germline assignment: CDR1 MNHEY and CDR2 SVGAGI. The CDR3 extends over 15 amino acids. V was clipped by 6 bases and J by 7 bases, with 19 bases between them. As DNA, the CDR3 is TGTGCCAGCAGGACTACCGGGGCCGCGGGGAATGAGCAGTTCTTC. This codes for CASRTTGAAGNEQFF.

This chain joins TRBV27 and TRBJ2-1, with 8 positions matching TRBD2. Germline trimming cut 6 bases from V and 9 bases from J; bases unmatched to any gene: 10. This CDR3 is 14 amino acids long. The V gene's germline CDR1 is MNHEY and CDR2 SMNVEV (reference sequence). The CDR3 DNA reads TGTGCCAGCAGCTTAGGTAGCGGGGCGGTTGAGCAGTTCTTC. Translation gives CASSLGSGAVEQFF.

The chain links TRBV4-1 to TRBJ2-3; TRBD2 is a possible D gene (6 bases). CDR3 size: 16 residues. Germline-derived CDR1 and CDR2 are MGHRA and YSYEKL. Trimming cost V 4 bases and J 6 bases, with 20 bases left between them. In DNA form, the CDR3 reads TGCGCCAGCAGCCCCTCCCAATTTGGCGGGGCGGATACGCAGTATTTT. Amino acids: CASSPSQFGGADTQYF.

CDR3 protein: CASSGQVGWNEQFF. CDR3 sequence (DNA): TGTGCCAGCAGCGGACAGGTGGGGTGGAATGAGCAGTTCTTC. The chain combines TRBV5-4 with TRBJ2-1; 7 bases align to TRBD1. Per the germline V gene, CDR1 is SGHNT and CDR2 is YYREEE (reference sequence). The CDR3 is 14 amino acids. J lost 7 bases, V lost 4 bases, and 8 bases had no gene match.

The V gene is TRBV24-1, the J gene TRBJ2-2, with 11 bases identical to TRBD1. The CDR3 has 15 amino acids. After removal of 7 bases from V and 4 bases from J, the junction contained 4 bases not matched to a gene. Germline V CDR1 and CDR2: KGHDR, SFDVKD. CDR3 DNA sequence: TGTGCCACCAGATTCGGACAGGGGGCCACCGGGGAGCTGTTTTTT. Translation gives CATRFGQGATGELFF.

The chain combines TRBV28 with TRBJ2-2; D uncertain. Germline assignment: CDR1 MDHEN and CDR2 SYDVKM. V dropped 5 bases and J dropped 6 bases, with 7 bases sitting between them. The CDR3 loop spans 12 amino acids. The DNA of the CDR3 is TGTGCCAGCAGTCTTCGACCCGGGGAGCTGTTTTTT. It encodes CASSLRPGELFF.

Only one count was recorded for this clone. J is TRBJ2-2 and V is TRBV6-4; D unclear. This CDR3 is 12 amino acids long. V gave up 3 bases and J gave up 7 bases, with 6 bases separating them. Germline CDR1 MRHNA, CDR2 SNTAGT. The CDR3 DNA sequence: TGTGCCAGCAGTGAAAGGAGCGGGGAGCTGTTTTTT. Its translation: CASSERSGELFF.

This clone was counted a single time. The genes are TRBV7-8 and TRBJ1-2; 7 nucleotides agree with TRBD1. The ends lost 5 bases at V and 5 bases at J; junction bases unmatched: 5. This CDR3 has 13 residues. Germline CDR1 SGHVS, CDR2 FQNEAQ. The CDR3, as DNA: TGTGCCAGCAGCGAGACAGGGCGGTATGGCTACACCTTC. This gives the protein CASSETGRYGYTF. Based on the CDR3 plus reference TRBV7-8 and TRBJ1-2, the full variable domain is GAGVSQSPRYKVAKRGQDVALRCDPISGHVSLFWYQQALGQGPEFLTYFQNEAQLDKSGLPSDRFFAERPEGSVSTLKIQRTQQEDSAVYLCASSETGRYGYTFGSGTRLTVV.

This chain uses TRBV9 with TRBJ1-4, with D perhaps matching TRBD1 (5 bases). This CDR3 contains 15 residues. V lost 6 bases to trimming and J lost 0 bases, with 12 bases between them. CDR1 SGDLS and CDR2 YYNGEE come from the germline V gene. DNA of the CDR3: TGTGCCAGCAACAGAGGGGCAGCAACTAATGAAAAACTGTTTTTT. Amino acid sequence: CASNRGAATNEKLFF.

The J gene is TRBJ2-1, the V gene TRBV19; 7 positions match TRBD1. V lost 4 bases and J lost 8; bases outside the gene matches: 17. CDR1 LNHDA and CDR2 SQIVND come from the germline V gene (reference sequence). This CDR3 comprises 17 residues. The CDR3 here is CASSTPPATGIKDEQFF. As DNA, the CDR3 is TGTGCCAGTAGTACGCCCCCGGCGACAGGGATTAAGGATGAGCAGTTCTTC.

The chain couples TRBV5-1 to TRBJ2-2; 9 bases align to TRBD1. CDR3 size: 16 residues. Per the germline V gene, CDR1 is SGHRS and CDR2 is YFSETQ. The ends lost 4 bases at V and 4 bases at J; junction bases unmatched: 8. The CDR3 DNA sequence: TGCGCCAGCAGCCCGGGGGACAGGGCGGGCACCGGGGAGCTGTTTTTT. Protein product: CASSPGDRAGTGELFF.

The chain carries TRBV6-2 or TRBV6-3 and TRBJ2-5; D may correspond to TRBD1 or TRBD2 (5 bases each). CDR3 length: 15 amino acids. Trimming shortened V by 0 bases and J by 0 bases, and 8 bases separated the two germline ends. The germline gives CDR1 MNHEY, CDR2 SVGEGT. The CDR3, as DNA: TGTGCCAGCAGTTACTCGGGGGAGCACCAAGAGACCCAGTACTTC. Translating gives CASSYSGEHQETQYF.

J is TRBJ1-4 and V is TRBV27; D is ambiguous. This CDR3 comprises 15 residues. Germline CDR1 MNHEY, CDR2 SMNVEV (reference sequence). V was shortened by 5 bases and J by 0 bases, with 10 bases between the two germline ends. The chain's CDR3 is CASSPLEATNEKLFF. CDR3 nucleotide sequence: TGTGCCAGCAGTCCCCTCGAGGCAACTAATGAAAAACTGTTTTTT.

CDR3 sequence: CSVVPGTELNYGYTF. The DNA for the CDR3 is TGCAGCGTTGTACCCGGGACAGAACTTAACTATGGCTACACCTTC. The chain recombines TRBV29-1 with TRBJ1-2; 7 bases are a match to TRBD1. V gave up 4 bases and J gave up 1 base; unmatched junction bases: 9. CDR1 is SQVTM, CDR2 ANQGSEA, per germline. The CDR3 length is 15 residues.

This clone turned up a few times. V usage is TRBV18 and J usage is TRBJ1-1; the match to TRBD1 covers 7 bases. The germline CDR1 and CDR2 sequences are KGHSH and LQKENI. This CDR3 has 13 residues. The ends lost 2 bases at V and 3 bases at J; junction bases unmatched: 0. The DNA of the CDR3 is TGTGCCAGCTCACCAACAGGGGACACTGAAGCTTTCTTT. It codes for CASSPTGDTEAFF.

J is TRBJ2-6 and V is TRBV9, with D uncertain. From germline, CDR1 is SGDLS and CDR2 YYNGEE. The CDR3 is made up of 15 amino acids. The V end lost 0 bases, the J end lost 3 bases, and 7 bases lay between the germline ends. CDR3 in DNA: TGTGCCAGCAGCGTAGTTCCGGGTGGGGCCAACGTCCTGACTTTC. Amino acid sequence: CASSVVPGGANVLTF.

A few counts support this clone. This sequence joins TRBV5-1 and TRBJ1-6; TRBD1 agrees at 7 bases. The CDR3 extends over 18 amino acids. The germline V gene has CDR1 SGHRS and CDR2 YFSETQ. Trimming removed 4 bases from V and 0 bases from J; junction bases left unmatched: 10. The CDR3 loop is CASSLATGLSSYNSPLHF. DNA of the CDR3: TGCGCCAGCAGCCTAGCGACAGGGCTCAGCTCCTATAATTCACCCCTCCACTTT.

This rearrangement joins TRBV7-3 to TRBJ1-2; D is undetermined. There are 13 residues in the CDR3. Germline V gene lookup returns CDR1 SGHTA and CDR2 FQGTGA. Trimming cost V 3 bases and J 2 bases, with 7 bases left between them. In nucleotides, the CDR3 is TGTGCCAGCAGCTTGCTGGGGAACTATGGCTACACCTTC. Its translation is CASSLLGNYGYTF.

The chain is built from TRBV18 and TRBJ2-7; the D gene is possibly TRBD2 (6 bases). The germline gives CDR1 KGHSH, CDR2 LQKENI. The CDR3 contains 14 residues. Trimming cost V 0 bases and J 5 bases, with 11 bases left between them. This CDR3 is CASSPPPGEDEQYF. DNA of the CDR3: TGTGCCAGCTCACCACCCCCGGGAGAGGACGAGCAGTACTTC.

The V gene is TRBV27, the J gene TRBJ2-2; D is uncertain. Germline CDR1 is MNHEY and CDR2 is SMNVEV (reference sequence). V dropped 8 bases and J dropped 4 bases, with 8 bases sitting between them. CDR3 length: 12 residues. DNA for the CDR3: TGTGCCAGCCCCCTAAGCACCGGGGAGCTGTTTTTT. Its translation: CASPLSTGELFF.

CDR3 in DNA: TGCGCCAGCAGCTTGGACGGGGCACCCGGAGCTTTCTTT. Protein product: CASSLDGAPGAFF. This rearrangement joins TRBV5-1 to TRBJ1-1; D might be TRBD1 (5 bases). The CDR3 spans 13 residues. V lost 0 bases to trimming and J lost 10 bases, with 13 bases between them. The germline V gene has CDR1 SGHRS and CDR2 YFSETQ.

In this sample, this clone turned up a few times. This CDR3 is CASSLARDRGLLSSGNTIYF. Here the CDR3 DNA reads TGTGCCAGCAGCTTAGCGAGGGACAGGGGACTCTTGAGCTCTGGAAACACCATATATTTT. The V and J genes are TRBV7-2 and TRBJ1-3, with 10 positions matching TRBD1. The CDR3 loop spans 20 amino acids. V shed 0 bases and J 0 bases; nucleotides not matched to a gene: 11. The V gene's germline CDR1 is SGHTA and CDR2 FQGNSA.

This clone was picked up one time. The chain combines TRBV7-2 with TRBJ1-5, with 7 bases aligning to TRBD1. V shed 5 bases, J shed 6 bases, and the junction held 4 bases outside the gene matches. CDR1 is SGHTA, CDR2 FQGNSA, per germline. This CDR3 region has 13 residues. The CDR3 DNA is TGTGCCAGCAGCGTGGACAGGCGTCAGCCCCAGCATTTT. This sequence encodes CASSVDRRQPQHF.

The chain recombines TRBV27 with TRBJ1-1; D not resolved. Deletions cut 3 bases from V and 1 base from J, with 12 bases between. The CDR3 sequence is 15 residues long. Germline-derived CDR1 and CDR2 are MNHEY and SMNVEV (reference sequence). The CDR3, as DNA: TGTGCCAGCAGTTTTAATAGGGCCTCGAACACTGAAGCTTTCTTT. It translates to CASSFNRASNTEAFF.

The gene calls are TRBV5-1 and TRBJ2-3; possible D gene TRBD1, 5 bases. The germline V and J ends were trimmed by 0 bases and 6 bases, with 17 bases remaining between them. Looked up from germline, CDR1 is SGHRS and CDR2 is YFSETQ. CDR3 length equals 16 residues. CDR3 amino acids: CASSLEGNAAKDTQYF. DNA of the CDR3: TGCGCCAGCAGCTTGGAGGGGAACGCAGCGAAGGATACGCAGTATTTT.

This chain uses TRBV27 with TRBJ1-5, with D perhaps matching TRBD1 (5 bases). The CDR3 loop spans 14 amino acids. Trimming removed 5 bases from V and 4 bases from J, with 12 bases in between. Germline CDR1 is MNHEY and CDR2 is SMNVEV (reference sequence). The CDR3 region is CASSLSGGNQPQHF. The CDR3 nucleotides are TGTGCCAGCAGTCTCTCGGGGGGAAATCAGCCCCAGCATTTT.